This T cell receptor (beta chain) comes out of a study of patients and donors after allogeneic stem cell transplantation. The germline CDR1 and CDR2 sequences are ENHRY and SYGVKD. This CDR3 spans 19 amino acids. V was trimmed by 0 bases and J by 3 bases, leaving 21 bases between them. This clonotype was counted many times. Each CDR3 protein is one row after TCRdb ran MiXCR on the RT-PCR reads. The sample includes almost 90,000 distinct CDR3 sequences, around 5% of them seen just once. The V gene is TRBV10-3, the J gene TRBJ2-4, with D maybe TRBD2 (5 bases). The sample was blood, either unsorted or a sorted T cell fraction (not recorded which). This sequence originates from a human donor who was either an allogeneic HSCT recipient or a stem cell or donor lymphocyte infusion donor (not recorded which). It is not recorded whose cells these are; they may come from a transplant donor. The CDR3 nucleotides are TGTGCCATCAGTGAGTCGACTGTGGACCTCGGAGGCGACAAAAACATTCAGTACTTC. Amino acids: CAISESTVDLGGDKNIQYF.